This T cell receptor (beta chain) was captured by sequencing in a study of CD8 T cells in ankylosing spondylitis. Quantitative barcoded 5'-RACE was used to prepare TCR beta libraries. One entry per CDR3 protein, called by TCRdb with MiXCR from the 5' RACE reads. This sample has fewer than 450,000 distinct CDR3 sequences, with about 15% found just once. Study outcomes and limitations: Significantly higher representation of disease-linked clones was reported for matched ankylosing spondylitis synovial fluid. A subset of motif variants has previously been described in the synovial fluid and blood of reactive arthritis. Characteristic, it appeared, of ankylosing spondylitis blood was a TCR beta motif of several highly homologous variants.

This clonotype has only a few counts. What it binds is unknown. The sequenced material came from blood, either unsorted or a sorted T cell fraction (not recorded which). This clonotype was sampled from a male donor with ankylosing spondylitis.

CDR3: CSAGTGGKGNTIYF. The CDR3, as DNA: TGCAGTGCTGGAACAGGGGGAAAGGGTAACACCATATATTTT. The rearrangement links TRBV20-1 to TRBJ1-3; 8 positions agree with TRBD1. Germline V gene sequence: CDR1 DFQATT, CDR2 SNEGSKA (reference sequence). CDR3 length: 14 residues. J gave up 7 bases and V 5 bases, and 10 bases lay outside the gene matches.